These T cell receptor beta chains were read from a single sample in a study of blood T cell repertoires in COVID-19. The data were produced by immunoSEQ multiplex PCR, yet TCRdb's version contains in-frame clones alone and is incomplete. The data show roughly 15,000 clones, about 85% seen once. The sample taken for sequencing was peripheral blood. All receptors derive from a human donor in a cohort sampled during active COVID-19. Both conserved end residues are part of each CDR3. The D gene is left open where the match is weak. Size tells how often a clone was seen (once, few, many) or the class of an expanded clone, and some rows leave it out.

>NA|TRBV6-5|TRBJ1-3|NA
TGTGCCAGCAGTTACAGCGGGGGAACGGGAAACACCATATATTTT
CASSYSGGTGNTIYF
>many|TRBV7-9|TRBJ2-2|NA
TGTGCCAGCAGCTCTACAGGGACCGCACCCGGGGAGCTGTTTTTT
CASSSTGTAPGELFF
>NA|TRBV5-5|TRBJ2-2|TRBD2
TGTGCCAGCAGCCGGCTTTCTAGCGGAGGGGGGGAGCTGTTTTTT
CASSRLSSGGGELFF
>NA|TRBV29-1|TRBJ2-1|NA
TGCAGCGTCTCCGGAGTCCAAAGCTCCTACAATGAGCAGTTCTTC
CSVSGVQSSYNEQFF
>NA|TRBV6-6|TRBJ2-2|NA
TGTGCCAGCAAGGTCGGACATAACACCGGGGAGCTGTTTTTT
CASKVGHNTGELFF
>NA|TRBV4-2|TRBJ2-5|NA
TGTGCCAGCAGCCAAGAAGGGGCAGGCCCCGAGACCCAGTACTTC
CASSQEGAGPETQYF
>NA|TRBV30|TRBJ1-5|NA
TGTGCCTGGAGTTGGCCGGGGGGGGCCGGTCAGCCCCAGCATTTT
CAWSWPGGAGQPQHF
>NA|TRBV3-1/TRBV3-2|TRBJ1-4|NA
TGTGCCAGCAGTCCCGGTGGGGGCCATAATGAAAAACTGTTTTTT
CASSPGGGHNEKLFF
>NA|TRBV7-9|TRBJ2-7|NA
TGTGCCAGCAGCCCATCTGTGACAGGCCTCGAGCAGTACTTC
CASSPSVTGLEQYF
>few|TRBV6-2/TRBV6-3|TRBJ2-1|TRBD2
TGTGCCAGCAGTTACCTTCGGAGCGGGAGGTTTGGCTCCTACAATGAGCAGTTCTTC
CASSYLRSGRFGSYNEQFF
>NA|TRBV4-2|TRBJ1-6|NA
TGTGCCAGCAGCCAAGATGAGGGAAAAGGCACCCTCCACTTT
CASSQDEGKGTLHF
>once|TRBV19|TRBJ2-2|NA
TGTGCCAGTAGGAAAGGGGCGTACACCGGGGAGCTGTTTTTT
CASRKGAYTGELFF
>NA|TRBV29-1|TRBJ2-3|NA
TGCAGCGTTGGGACAGTTTACACAGATACGCAGTATTTT
CSVGTVYTDTQYF
>once|TRBV6-2/TRBV6-3|TRBJ1-1|TRBD1
TGTGCCAGCAGTTACTCCCATCAGGGGGCCAACACTGAAGCTTTCTTT
CASSYSHQGANTEAFF
>once|TRBV29-1|TRBJ2-1|NA
TGCAGCGTTGAAGATCGTTCGCGGGGTAGGACGAACAATGAGCAGTTCTTC
CSVEDRSRGRTNNEQFF